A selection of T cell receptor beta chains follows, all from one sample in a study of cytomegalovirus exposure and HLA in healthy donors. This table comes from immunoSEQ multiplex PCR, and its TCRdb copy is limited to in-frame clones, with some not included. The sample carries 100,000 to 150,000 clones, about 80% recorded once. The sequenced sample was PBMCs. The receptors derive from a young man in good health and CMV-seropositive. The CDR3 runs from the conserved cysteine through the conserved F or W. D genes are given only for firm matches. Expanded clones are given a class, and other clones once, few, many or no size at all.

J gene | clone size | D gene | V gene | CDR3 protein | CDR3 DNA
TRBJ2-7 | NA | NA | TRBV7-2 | CASSPRPLSYEQYF | TGTGCCAGCAGCCCCCGTCCCCTATCCTACGAGCAGTACTTC
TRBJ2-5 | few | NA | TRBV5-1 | CASSLARQGGETQYF | TGCGCCAGCAGCTTGGCCAGGCAGGGGGGAGAGACCCAGTACTTC
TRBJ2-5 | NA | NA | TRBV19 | CASSIDRFRETQYF | TGTGCCAGTAGTATAGACAGATTCCGAGAGACCCAGTACTTC
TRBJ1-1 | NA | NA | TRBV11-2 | CASSATVMNTEAFF | TGTGCCAGCAGCGCGACAGTCATGAACACTGAAGCTTTCTTT
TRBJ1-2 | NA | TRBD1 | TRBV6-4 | CASSVQGAGGYTF | TGTGCCAGCAGTGTACAGGGGGCGGGTGGCTACACCTTC
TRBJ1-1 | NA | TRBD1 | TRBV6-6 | CASSSRGTGGTEAFF | TGTGCCAGCAGCAGCCGAGGGACAGGGGGCACTGAAGCTTTCTTT
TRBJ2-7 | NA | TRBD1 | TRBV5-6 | CASSLAQGEMGEQYF | TGTGCCAGCAGCTTGGCACAGGGGGAAATGGGCGAGCAGTACTTC
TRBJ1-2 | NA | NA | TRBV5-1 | CASSTPLFSDQGNYGYTF | TGCGCCAGCAGCACACCACTATTCTCGGACCAGGGAAACTATGGCTACACCTTC
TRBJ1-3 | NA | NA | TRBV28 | CASSPTSSGNTIYF | TGTGCCAGCAGCCCAACATCCTCTGGAAACACCATATATTTT
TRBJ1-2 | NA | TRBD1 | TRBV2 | CASSRTGGSGYTF | TGTGCCAGCAGCCGGACAGGGGGCTCCGGCTACACCTTC